A selection of T cell receptor beta chains follows, all from one sample in a study of glioma-infiltrating T cells after dendritic cell vaccination. Some clones are missing from TCRdb's copy, which holds only in-frame ones; the method was immunoSEQ multiplex PCR. The table records tens of thousands of clones, approximately 80% of them present only once. This specimen was blood, taken before dendritic cell vaccination. The source is a human donor with glioblastoma. Both conserved end residues are part of each CDR3. Each record gives: CDR3 DNA, CDR3 protein, J gene, D gene, V gene, clone size. The D gene is left open where the match is weak. Rows may omit the clone size; those that give it use once, few, many or a size class.

TGCAGCGTTGGAGAAGGTAGCGGCACTTCTTACAATGAGCAGTTCTTC,CSVGEGSGTSYNEQFF,TRBJ2-1,NA,TRBV29-1,NA
TGTGCCAGTAGTACTTCCCACAGGGGTTTTAACAATGAGCAGTTCTTC,CASSTSHRGFNNEQFF,TRBJ2-1,TRBD1,TRBV19,few
TGTGCCAGCAGCTTAGCAGGGGGTGAGAACACTGAAGCTTTCTTT,CASSLAGGENTEAFF,TRBJ1-1,NA,TRBV7-9,few
TGTGCCAGCAGCGGGAGGAGGGGTGGTAGGGAGCGGGGTACTGAAGCTTTCTTT,CASSGRRGGRERGTEAFF,TRBJ1-1,NA,TRBV11-2,NA
TGTGCCAGCAGTGAGTCCCGGGGGGCTCGTGGGTCTTTCTTT,CASSESRGARGSFF,TRBJ1-1,NA,TRBV2,NA
TGCGCCAGCAGCTTCGTAGCAACCGCTGAAGCTTTCTTT,CASSFVATAEAFF,TRBJ1-1,NA,TRBV5-1,NA
TGTGCCAGCAGCCCAAAGGCGGGGCATGAAGCTTTCTTT,CASSPKAGHEAFF,TRBJ1-1,NA,TRBV7-3,NA
TGCGCCAGCAGCCCCTTTGGACTCCAAGAGACCCAGTACTTC,CASSPFGLQETQYF,TRBJ2-5,NA,TRBV4-1,NA
TGTGCCAGCAGCTTGGGCGGGAGGAACGCAGATACGCAGTATTTT,CASSLGGRNADTQYF,TRBJ2-3,TRBD2,TRBV5-6,once
TGTGCCAGCAGCGCCCAACCCAGGTGGGAAGCTTTCTTT,CASSAQPRWEAFF,TRBJ1-1,NA,TRBV9,NA
TGTGCCAGCAGCTTAACGACAGCTTATGGCTACACCTTC,CASSLTTAYGYTF,TRBJ1-2,NA,TRBV7-3,NA
TGTGCCACCACCCACGAGGCCGCTGACAGGAGTAATGAAAAACTGTTTTTT,CATTHEAADRSNEKLFF,TRBJ1-4,NA,TRBV15,NA
TGTGCCAGCAACCCCGGGCCTAGCGGCTCCTACGAGCAGTACTTC,CASNPGPSGSYEQYF,TRBJ2-7,TRBD2,TRBV6-5,NA
TGTGCCAGCAGCCAACGGGGTGGCAATCAGCCCCAGCATTTT,CASSQRGGNQPQHF,TRBJ1-5,NA,TRBV2,NA
TGCGCCAGCAGCCAAGATGTACAGGGGGCGAACATTAACTATGGCTACACCTTC,CASSQDVQGANINYGYTF,TRBJ1-2,TRBD1,TRBV4-1,NA
TGTGCCATCAGTGTGTCCCCCAAGCCCCCCTATGAGCAGTACTTC,CAISVSPKPPYEQYF,TRBJ2-7,NA,TRBV10-3,NA
TGTGCCAGCAGCACCCGTGCTAGCGGAGCTTTGAACACCGGGGAGCTGTTTTTT,CASSTRASGALNTGELFF,TRBJ2-2,TRBD2,TRBV9,few
TGTGCCATCAGGATCGGGACAGGGGGACCCTACGAGCAGTACTTC,CAIRIGTGGPYEQYF,TRBJ2-7,TRBD1,TRBV10-3,NA
TGTGCCAGCAGCTCGAGAGCGACAGGGACCCAGTGGTCGACCTTC,CASSSRATGTQWSTF,TRBJ1-2,TRBD1,TRBV5-6,NA
TGTGCCAGCAGCTCCGTGGGGGCCGTGGGCTATGGCTACACCTTC,CASSSVGAVGYGYTF,TRBJ1-2,NA,TRBV7-2,NA
TGCGCCAGCAGTGGAACGGGGTCCGGGGAGCTGTTTTTT,CASSGTGSGELFF,TRBJ2-2,NA,TRBV10-2,NA
TGTGCCAGCAGTGATGGGTACAGGACAGAAAAACTGTTTTTT,CASSDGYRTEKLFF,TRBJ1-4,NA,TRBV25-1,NA
TGTGCCAGCAGCTCCCAACCGGGGTCTGGAAACACCATATATTTT,CASSSQPGSGNTIYF,TRBJ1-3,NA,TRBV7-3,NA
TGTGCCAGCAGTTCCGGGACAGGGCTGAACAATGAGCAGTTCTTC,CASSSGTGLNNEQFF,TRBJ2-1,TRBD1,TRBV6-1,NA
TGCGCCAGCAGCCGGGACAGGGGACCTAATGAAAAACTGTTTTTT,CASSRDRGPNEKLFF,TRBJ1-4,TRBD1,TRBV5-1,NA
TGTGCCAGCACATTATTTCCAGGGCAGACTAACACCGGGGAGCTGTTTTTT,CASTLFPGQTNTGELFF,TRBJ2-2,NA,TRBV2,NA
TGTGCCAGTAGGCCGTGGCCGGGAGGGGAAAACATTCAGTACTTC,CASRPWPGGENIQYF,TRBJ2-4,TRBD2,TRBV19,NA
TGTGCCAGTAGTTCAATCCCCTTGGGACAGGGTGGTTACGAGCAGTACTTC,CASSSIPLGQGGYEQYF,TRBJ2-7,TRBD1,TRBV19,once
TGCGCCAGCAGCCTATCACCGGGACTAGCGGGAGAGGGGCAGTTCTTC,CASSLSPGLAGEGQFF,TRBJ2-1,TRBD2,TRBV4-1,NA
TGTGCCAGCTCATCACTACAGGGTTTGGCAACTAATGAAAAACTGTTTTTT,CASSSLQGLATNEKLFF,TRBJ1-4,NA,TRBV18,few
TGTGCCAGCGGACTAGCGGGACTGGTCCCTTTT,CASGLAGLVPF,TRBJ2-3,TRBD2,TRBV6-1,NA
TGTGCCAGCAGCGGGGGAGGACGCTCCCTCGCAACTAATGAAAAACTGTTTTTT,CASSGGGRSLATNEKLFF,TRBJ1-4,NA,TRBV5-8,NA
TGTGCCAGCAGCTACGTAGGGGGCGACTATGGCTACACCTTC,CASSYVGGDYGYTF,TRBJ1-2,TRBD1,TRBV5-4,NA
TGTGCCAGCAGTGAAGGGGTAGGACACCAGCCCCAGCATTTT,CASSEGVGHQPQHF,TRBJ1-5,NA,TRBV2,NA
TGCAGCGTTCGGACAGGCTCCTACGAGCAGTACTTC,CSVRTGSYEQYF,TRBJ2-7,TRBD1,TRBV29-1,NA
TGTGCCAGCAGCATGACAGGGGGCAATTCCTACAATGAGCAGTTCTTC,CASSMTGGNSYNEQFF,TRBJ2-1,TRBD1,TRBV7-3,NA
TGTGCCAGCAGTGAATGGGGAGATTCCTACAATGAGCAGTTCTTC,CASSEWGDSYNEQFF,TRBJ2-1,NA,TRBV6-1,few
TGCGCCAGCAGCCCCGGACAGGGGCTTTTGACTGAAGCTTTCTTT,CASSPGQGLLTEAFF,TRBJ1-1,TRBD1,TRBV5-1,NA